This TCR beta chain was sequenced in a study of T cell responses to AZD1222 COVID-19 vaccine. On this clone itself: Its antigen is as yet unknown.

Whole-study results and caveats: Repertoire collection took place solely once the T cell response had peaked. Among spike-specific TCRs, nearly half reportedly target unmutated variant regions. White British donors predominated, females outnumbered males, and clonal diversity was possibly underestimated.

Generated by immunoSEQ multiplex PCR, the TCRdb table keeps only in-frame clones and is missing some. Of about 97,000 clones listed, around 87% are singletons. This TCR came from an adult who received the AZD1222 COVID-19 vaccine. Here the sequenced sample was peripheral blood, taken 28 days after the second AZD1222 dose.

DNA for the CDR3: TGTGCCAGCCAAAACAGGGGCAATCAGCCCCAGCATTTT. It codes for CASQNRGNQPQHF. The chain couples TRBV2 to TRBJ1-5, with a possible D match to TRBD1 (6 bases). In germline, CDR1 is SNHLY, CDR2 FYNNEI. The CDR3 extends over 13 amino acids. Deletions cut 8 bases from V and 2 bases from J, with 10 bases between.